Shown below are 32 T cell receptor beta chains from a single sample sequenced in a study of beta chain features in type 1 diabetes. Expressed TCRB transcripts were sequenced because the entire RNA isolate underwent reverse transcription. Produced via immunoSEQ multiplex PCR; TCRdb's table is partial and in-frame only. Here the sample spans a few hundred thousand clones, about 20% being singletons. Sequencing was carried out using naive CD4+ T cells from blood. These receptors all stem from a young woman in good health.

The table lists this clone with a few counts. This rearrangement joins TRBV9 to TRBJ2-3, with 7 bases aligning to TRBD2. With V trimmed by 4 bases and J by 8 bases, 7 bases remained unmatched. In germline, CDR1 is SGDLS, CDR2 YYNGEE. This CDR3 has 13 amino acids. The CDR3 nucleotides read TGTGCCAGCAGCCCTACGGCTAGCGGTACGCAGTATTTT. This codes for CASSPTASGTQYF. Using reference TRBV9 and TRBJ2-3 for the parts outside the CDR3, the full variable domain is DSGVTQTPKHLITATGQRVTLRCSPRSGDLSVYWYQQSLDQGLQFLIQYYNGEERAKGNILERFSAQQFPDLHSELNLSSLELGDSALYFCASSPTASGTQYFGPGTRLTVL.

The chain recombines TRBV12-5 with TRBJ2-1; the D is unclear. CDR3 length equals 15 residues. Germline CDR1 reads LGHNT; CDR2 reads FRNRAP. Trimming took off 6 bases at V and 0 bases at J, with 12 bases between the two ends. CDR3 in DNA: TGTGCTAGTGGGAAACGCATGAGCTCCTACAATGAGCAGTTCTTC. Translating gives CASGKRMSSYNEQFF.

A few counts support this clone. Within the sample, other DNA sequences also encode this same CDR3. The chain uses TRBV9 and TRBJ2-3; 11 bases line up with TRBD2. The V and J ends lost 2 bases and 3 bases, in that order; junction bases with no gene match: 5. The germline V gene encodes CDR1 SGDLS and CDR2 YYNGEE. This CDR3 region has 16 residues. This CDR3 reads CASSVGTSGGTDTQYF. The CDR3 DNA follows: TGTGCCAGCAGCGTTGGGACTAGCGGAGGGACAGATACGCAGTATTTT.

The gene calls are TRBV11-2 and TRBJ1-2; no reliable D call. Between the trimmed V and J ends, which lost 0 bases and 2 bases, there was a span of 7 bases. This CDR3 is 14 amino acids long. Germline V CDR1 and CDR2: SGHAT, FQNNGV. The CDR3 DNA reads TGTGCCAGCAGCTTAGATTGGGCGAACTATGGCTACACCTTC. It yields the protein CASSLDWANYGYTF.

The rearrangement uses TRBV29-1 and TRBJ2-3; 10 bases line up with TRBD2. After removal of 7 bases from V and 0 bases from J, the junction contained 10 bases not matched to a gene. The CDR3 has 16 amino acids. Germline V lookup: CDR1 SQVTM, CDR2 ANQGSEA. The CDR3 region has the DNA TGCAGCGCTAGCGGGAGAAGGGGTGCTAGCACAGATACGCAGTATTTT. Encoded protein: CSASGRRGASTDTQYF.

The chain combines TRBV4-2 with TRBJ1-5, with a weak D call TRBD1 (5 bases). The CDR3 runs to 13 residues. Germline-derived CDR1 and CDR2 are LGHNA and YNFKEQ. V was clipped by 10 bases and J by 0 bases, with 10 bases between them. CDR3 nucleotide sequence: TGTGCCACGGACACCTCTAGCAATCAGCCCCAGCATTTT. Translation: CATDTSSNQPQHF.

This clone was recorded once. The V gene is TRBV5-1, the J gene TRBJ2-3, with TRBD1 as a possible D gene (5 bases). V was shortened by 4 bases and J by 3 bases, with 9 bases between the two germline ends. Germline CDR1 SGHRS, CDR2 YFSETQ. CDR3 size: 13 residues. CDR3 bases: TGCGCCAGCAGCAATCAGGGAACAGATACGCAGTATTTT. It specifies CASSNQGTDTQYF.

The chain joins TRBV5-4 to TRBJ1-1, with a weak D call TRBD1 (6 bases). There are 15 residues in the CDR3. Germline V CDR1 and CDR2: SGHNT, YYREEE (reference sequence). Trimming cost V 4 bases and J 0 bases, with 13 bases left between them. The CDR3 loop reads CASSLTTGLNTEAFF. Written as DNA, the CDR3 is TGTGCCAGCAGCCTTACCACAGGGTTGAACACTGAAGCTTTCTTT.

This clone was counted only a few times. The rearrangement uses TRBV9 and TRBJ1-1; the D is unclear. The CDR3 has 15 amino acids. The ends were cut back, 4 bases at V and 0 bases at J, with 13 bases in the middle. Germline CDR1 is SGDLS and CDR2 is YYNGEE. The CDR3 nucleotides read TGTGCCAGCAGCCCGGAGGTGACATTGAACACTGAAGCTTTCTTT. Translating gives CASSPEVTLNTEAFF.

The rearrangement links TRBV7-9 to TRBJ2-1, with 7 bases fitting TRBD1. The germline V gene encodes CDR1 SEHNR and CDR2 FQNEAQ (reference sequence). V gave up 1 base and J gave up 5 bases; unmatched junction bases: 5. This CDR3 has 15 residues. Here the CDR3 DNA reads TGTGCCAGCAGCTTAGGACAGGGCCCCAACAATGAGCAGTTCTTC. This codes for CASSLGQGPNNEQFF.

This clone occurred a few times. CDR3 bases: TGTGCCAGCAGTTACTCGGGTAGCGGGAGCCAAGAGACCCAGTACTTC. It codes for CASSYSGSGSQETQYF. This chain joins TRBV6-6 and TRBJ2-5, with TRBD2 identical over 9 bases. The V and J ends lost 0 bases and 1 base, in that order; junction bases with no gene match: 3. The CDR3 extends over 16 amino acids. The germline gives CDR1 MNHNY, CDR2 SVGAGI (reference sequence).

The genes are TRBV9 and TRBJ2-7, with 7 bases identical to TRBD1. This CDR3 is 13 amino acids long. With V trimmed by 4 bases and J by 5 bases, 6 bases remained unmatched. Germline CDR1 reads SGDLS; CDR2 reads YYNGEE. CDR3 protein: CASSFGDSHEQYF. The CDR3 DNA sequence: TGTGCCAGCAGCTTTGGGGACAGTCACGAGCAGTACTTC.

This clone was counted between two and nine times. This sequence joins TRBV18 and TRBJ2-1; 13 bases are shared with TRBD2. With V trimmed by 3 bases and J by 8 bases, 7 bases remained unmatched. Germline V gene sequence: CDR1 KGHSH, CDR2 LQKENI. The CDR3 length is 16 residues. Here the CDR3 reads CASSPRTSGGAYEQFF. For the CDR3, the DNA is TGTGCCAGCTCACCTCGTACTAGCGGGGGGGCATATGAGCAGTTCTTC. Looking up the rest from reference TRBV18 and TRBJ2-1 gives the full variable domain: NAGVMQNPRHLVRRRGQEARLRCSPMKGHSHVYWYRQLPEEGLKFMVYLQKENIIDESGMPKERFSAEFPKEGPSILRIQQVVRGDSAAYFCASSPRTSGGAYEQFFGPGTRLTVL.

Here the CDR3 DNA reads TGTGCCAGCGGCCAGACTAGCGGGAGTGTTGATACGCAGTATTTT. Translation gives CASGQTSGSVDTQYF. V usage is TRBV9 and J usage is TRBJ2-3; 12 bases align to TRBD2. Losses at the gene ends were 7 bases for V and 6 bases for J; bases not matched to a gene: 9. From germline, CDR1 is SGDLS and CDR2 YYNGEE. The CDR3 length is 15 residues. Drawing the rest from reference TRBV9 and TRBJ2-3, the complete variable domain is DSGVTQTPKHLITATGQRVTLRCSPRSGDLSVYWYQQSLDQGLQFLIQYYNGEERAKGNILERFSAQQFPDLHSELNLSSLELGDSALYFCASGQTSGSVDTQYFGPGTRLTVL.

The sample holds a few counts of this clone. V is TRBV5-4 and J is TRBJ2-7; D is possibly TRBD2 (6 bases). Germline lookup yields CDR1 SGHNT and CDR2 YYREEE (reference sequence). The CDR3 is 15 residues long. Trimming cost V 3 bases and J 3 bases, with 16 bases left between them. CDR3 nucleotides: TGTGCCAGCAGCTCCCGGGGGATGGTTAACTACGAGCAGTACTTC. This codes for CASSSRGMVNYEQYF.

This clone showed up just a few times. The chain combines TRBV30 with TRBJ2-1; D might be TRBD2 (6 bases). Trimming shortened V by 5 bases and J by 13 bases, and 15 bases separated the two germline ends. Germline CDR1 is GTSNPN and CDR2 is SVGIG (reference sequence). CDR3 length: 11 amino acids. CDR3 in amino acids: CAWASLARQFF. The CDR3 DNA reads TGTGCCTGGGCGTCACTAGCCCGACAGTTCTTC.

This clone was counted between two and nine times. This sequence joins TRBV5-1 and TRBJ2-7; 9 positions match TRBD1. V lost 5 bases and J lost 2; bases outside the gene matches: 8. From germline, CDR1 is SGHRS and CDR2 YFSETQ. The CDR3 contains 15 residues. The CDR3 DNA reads TGCGCCAGCAGGGCTACCGGGACAGGGCCCTACGAGCAGTACTTC. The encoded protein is CASRATGTGPYEQYF.

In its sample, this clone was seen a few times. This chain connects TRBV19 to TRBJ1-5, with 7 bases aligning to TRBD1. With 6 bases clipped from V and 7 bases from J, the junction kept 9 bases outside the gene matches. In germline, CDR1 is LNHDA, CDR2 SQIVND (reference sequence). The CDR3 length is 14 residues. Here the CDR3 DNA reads TGTGCCAGTAGCCCAGACAGGGAATTGCAGCCCCAGCATTTT. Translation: CASSPDRELQPQHF.

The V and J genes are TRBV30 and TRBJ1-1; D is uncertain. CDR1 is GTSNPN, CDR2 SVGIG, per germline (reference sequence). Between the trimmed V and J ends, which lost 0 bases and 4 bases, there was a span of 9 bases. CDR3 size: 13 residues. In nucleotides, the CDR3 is TGTGCCTGGAGTGTTCCTGGGAGCACTGAAGCTTTCTTT. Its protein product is CAWSVPGSTEAFF. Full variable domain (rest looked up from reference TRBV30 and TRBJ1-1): SQTIHQWPATLVQPVGSPLSLECTVEGTSNPNLYWYRQAAGRGLQLLFYSVGIGQISSEVPQNLSASRPQDRQFILSSKKLLLSDSGFYLCAWSVPGSTEAFFGQGTRLTVV.

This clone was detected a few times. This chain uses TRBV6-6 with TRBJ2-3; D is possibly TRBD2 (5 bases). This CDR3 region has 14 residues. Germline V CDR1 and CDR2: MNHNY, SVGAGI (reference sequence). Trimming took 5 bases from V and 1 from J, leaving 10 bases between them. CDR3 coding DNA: TGTGCCAGCAGTCGCGGAGGCGGCACAGATACGCAGTATTTT. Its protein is CASSRGGGTDTQYF.

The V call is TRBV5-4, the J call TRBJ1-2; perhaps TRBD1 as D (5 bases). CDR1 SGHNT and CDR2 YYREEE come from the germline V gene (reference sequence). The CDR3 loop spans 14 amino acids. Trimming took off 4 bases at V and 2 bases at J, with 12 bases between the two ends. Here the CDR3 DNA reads TGTGCCAGCAGCCCTTCTCCAGGGAACTATGGCTACACCTTC. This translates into CASSPSPGNYGYTF.

The CDR3 nucleotides read TGTGCCAGCAGCGCTACCGGGACAGGGTGGTCCCCTAGGGGCTACACCTTC. Protein product: CASSATGTGWSPRGYTF. The J gene is TRBJ1-2, the V gene TRBV7-2; TRBD1 matches at 9 bases. CDR3 length equals 17 residues. Germline CDR1 and CDR2: SGHTA and FQGNSA. Unmatched junction bases numbered 18, after V lost 5 bases and J lost 8 bases.

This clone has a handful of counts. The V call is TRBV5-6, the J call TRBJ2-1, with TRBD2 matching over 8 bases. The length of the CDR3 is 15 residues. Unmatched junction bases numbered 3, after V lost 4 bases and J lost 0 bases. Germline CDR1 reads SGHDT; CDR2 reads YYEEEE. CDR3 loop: CASSPGLASYNEQFF. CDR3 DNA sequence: TGTGCCAGCAGCCCAGGACTAGCCTCCTACAATGAGCAGTTCTTC.

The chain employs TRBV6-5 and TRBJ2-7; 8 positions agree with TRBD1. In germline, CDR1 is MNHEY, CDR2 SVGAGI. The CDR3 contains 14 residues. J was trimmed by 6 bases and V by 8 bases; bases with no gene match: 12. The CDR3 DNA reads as TGTGCCAGCTCCAACAGGGGGAGAGGGATCGAGCAGTACTTC. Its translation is CASSNRGRGIEQYF.

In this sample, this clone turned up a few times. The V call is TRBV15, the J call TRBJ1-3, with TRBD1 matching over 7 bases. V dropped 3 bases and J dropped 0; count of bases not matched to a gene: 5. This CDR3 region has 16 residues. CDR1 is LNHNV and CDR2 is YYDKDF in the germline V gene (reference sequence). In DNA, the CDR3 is TGTGCCACCAGCAGGGACAGGTTGGACTCTGGAAACACCATATATTTT. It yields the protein CATSRDRLDSGNTIYF.

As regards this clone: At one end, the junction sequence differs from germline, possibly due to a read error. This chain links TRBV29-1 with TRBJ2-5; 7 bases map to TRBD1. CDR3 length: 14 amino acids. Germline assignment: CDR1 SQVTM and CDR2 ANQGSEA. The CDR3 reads CSGMTGLTQGTQYF. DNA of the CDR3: TGCAGCGGGATGACAGGGCTTACCCAAGGGACCCAGTACTTC. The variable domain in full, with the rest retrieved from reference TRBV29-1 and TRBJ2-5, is SAVISQKPSRDICQRGTSLTIQCQVDSQVTMMFWYRQQPGQSLTLIATANQGSEATYESGFVIDKFPISRPNLTFSTLTVSNMSPEDSSIYLCSGMTGLTQGTQYFGPGTRLLVL.

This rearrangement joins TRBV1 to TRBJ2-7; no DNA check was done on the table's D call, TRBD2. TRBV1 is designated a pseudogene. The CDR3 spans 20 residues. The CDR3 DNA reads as TGCACCAGCAGCCAAGAGGGGGAGCGGGAGAAGTCCCCGGTCCTGGACGAGCAGTACTTC. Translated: CTSSQEGEREKSPVLDEQYF.

CDR3 sequence: CASSLSGTEETQYF. DNA of the CDR3: TGTGCCAGCAGCTTATCAGGGACAGAAGAGACCCAGTACTTC. This chain uses TRBV7-3 with TRBJ2-5, with 7 nucleotides matching TRBD1. Trimming cost V 2 bases and J 3 bases; bases outside gene matches: 3. CDR3 length: 14 residues. Germline V gene data show CDR1 as SGHTA and CDR2 as FQGTGA.

CDR3 protein: CASSSAGFDTQYF. Here the CDR3 DNA reads TGCGCCAGCAGCTCCGCAGGGTTTGATACGCAGTATTTT. The rearrangement uses TRBV5-1 and TRBJ2-3; D possibly corresponds to TRBD1 (5 bases). This CDR3 region has 13 residues. From germline, CDR1 is SGHRS and CDR2 YFSETQ. V was clipped by 3 bases and J by 6 bases, with 11 bases between them.

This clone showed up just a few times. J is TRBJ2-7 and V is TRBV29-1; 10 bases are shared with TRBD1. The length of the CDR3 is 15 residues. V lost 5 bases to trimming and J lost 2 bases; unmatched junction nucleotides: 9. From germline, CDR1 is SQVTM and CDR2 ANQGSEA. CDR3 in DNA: TGCAGCGTTACGTTCCCGGGACAGGGGACCTACGAGCAGTACTTC. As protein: CSVTFPGQGTYEQYF.

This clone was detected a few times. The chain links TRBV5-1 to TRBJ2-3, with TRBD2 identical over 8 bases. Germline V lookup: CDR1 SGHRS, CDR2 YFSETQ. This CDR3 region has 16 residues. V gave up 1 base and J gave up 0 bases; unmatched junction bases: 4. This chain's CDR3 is CASSLRLATSTDTQYF. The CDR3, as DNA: TGCGCCAGCAGCTTGAGACTAGCGACTAGCACAGATACGCAGTATTTT.

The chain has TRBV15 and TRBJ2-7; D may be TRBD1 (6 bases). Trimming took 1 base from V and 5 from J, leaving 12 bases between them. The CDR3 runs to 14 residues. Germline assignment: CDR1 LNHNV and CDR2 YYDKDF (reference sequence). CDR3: CATSRGSGVDEQYF. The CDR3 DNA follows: TGTGCCACCAGCAGAGGGTCAGGGGTGGACGAGCAGTACTTC.